This TCR beta chain was observed in a study of CD8 T cells in Susac syndrome. Germline CDR1 is DFQATT and CDR2 is SNEGSKA (reference sequence). The CDR3 has 15 amino acids. V was pared by 1 base and J by 1 base, with 6 bases of the junction left unmatched. The RNA input was about 0.5 to 1 ug, and it was reverse transcribed with random hexamers. MiXCR, applied by TCRdb to the immunoSEQ multiplex PCR reads, yields one record per CDR3 protein. The sample shows approximately 170,000 distinct CDR3 sequences, about 94% of them seen only once. The sample was CD4+ T cells from PBMCs. The sequence was obtained from a human donor in good health. The chain uses TRBV20-1 and TRBJ1-1; 7 bases align to TRBD1. This chain's CDR3 is CSARVPGQRNTEAFF. CDR3 nucleotide sequence: TGCAGTGCTAGAGTGCCGGGACAGAGGAACACTGAAGCTTTCTTT.